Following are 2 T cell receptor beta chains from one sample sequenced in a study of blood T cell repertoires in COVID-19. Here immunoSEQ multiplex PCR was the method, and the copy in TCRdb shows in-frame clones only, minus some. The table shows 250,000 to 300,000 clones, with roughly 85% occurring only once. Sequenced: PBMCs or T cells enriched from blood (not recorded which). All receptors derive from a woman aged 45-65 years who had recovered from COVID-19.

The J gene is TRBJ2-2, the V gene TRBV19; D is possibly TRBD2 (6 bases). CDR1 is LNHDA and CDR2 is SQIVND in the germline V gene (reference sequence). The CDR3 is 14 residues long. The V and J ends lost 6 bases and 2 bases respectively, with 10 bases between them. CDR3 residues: CASRSGYNTGELFF. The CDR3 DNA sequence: TGTGCCAGTAGAAGCGGGTACAACACCGGGGAGCTGTTTTTT.

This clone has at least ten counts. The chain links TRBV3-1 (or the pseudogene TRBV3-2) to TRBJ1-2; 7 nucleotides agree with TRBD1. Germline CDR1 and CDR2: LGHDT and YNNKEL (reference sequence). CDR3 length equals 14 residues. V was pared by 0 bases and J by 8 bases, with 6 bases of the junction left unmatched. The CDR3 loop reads CASSQEDRRSGYTF. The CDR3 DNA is TGTGCCAGCAGCCAAGAGGACAGGAGGTCGGGCTACACCTTC.